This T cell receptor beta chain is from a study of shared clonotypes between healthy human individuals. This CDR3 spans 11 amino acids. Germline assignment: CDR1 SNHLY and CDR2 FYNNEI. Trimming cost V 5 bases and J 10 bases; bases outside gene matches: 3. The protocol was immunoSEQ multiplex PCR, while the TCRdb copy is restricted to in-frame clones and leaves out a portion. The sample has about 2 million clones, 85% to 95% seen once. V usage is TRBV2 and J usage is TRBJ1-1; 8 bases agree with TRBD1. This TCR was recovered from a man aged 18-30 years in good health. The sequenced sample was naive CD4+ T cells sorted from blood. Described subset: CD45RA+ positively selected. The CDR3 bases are TGTGCCAGCAGTTACGGGACAGGAGCTTTCTTT. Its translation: CASSYGTGAFF. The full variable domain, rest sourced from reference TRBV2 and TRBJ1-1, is EPEVTQTPSHQVTQMGQEVILRCVPISNHLYFYWYRQILGQKVEFLVSFYNNEISEKSEIFDDQFSVERPDGSNFTLKIRSTKLEDSAMYFCASSYGTGAFFGQGTRLTVV.